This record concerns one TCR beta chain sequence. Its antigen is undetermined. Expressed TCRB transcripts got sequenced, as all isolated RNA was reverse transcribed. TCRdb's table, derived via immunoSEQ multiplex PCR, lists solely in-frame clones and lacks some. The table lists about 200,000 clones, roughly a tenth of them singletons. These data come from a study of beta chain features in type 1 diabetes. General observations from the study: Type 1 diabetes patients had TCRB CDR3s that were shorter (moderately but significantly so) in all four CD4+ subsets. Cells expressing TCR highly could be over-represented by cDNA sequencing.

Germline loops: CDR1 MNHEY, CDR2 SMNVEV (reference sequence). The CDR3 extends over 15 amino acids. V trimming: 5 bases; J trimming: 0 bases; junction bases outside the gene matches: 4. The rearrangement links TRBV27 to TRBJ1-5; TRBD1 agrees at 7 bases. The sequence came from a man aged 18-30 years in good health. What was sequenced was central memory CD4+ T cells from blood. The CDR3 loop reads CASSRDSYSNQPQHF. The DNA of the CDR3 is TGTGCCAGCAGTCGGGACAGCTATAGCAATCAGCCCCAGCATTTT.